This paragraph reports one T cell receptor beta chain. Its antigen is still unknown. Constant-region reverse primers amplified full-length variable regions, followed by semi-nested Nested Universal Primer A PCR. Using its own MiXCR run on the 5' RACE reads, TCRdb lists one record per CDR3 protein. The table shows over 50,000 distinct CDR3 sequences, with approximately 25% occurring only once. General study findings and limits: In terms of TCR gene usage, tumor memory CD4+ T cells clustered together with blood and lymph node memory CD4+ cells, as well as with lymph node naive CD4+ cells. Larger-cohort validation covered only one TCR beta V-J rearrangement. Tumor Treg TCRs overlapped most with tumor naive CD4+ cells.

The CDR3 loop spans 15 amino acids. The germline V gene encodes CDR1 DFQATT and CDR2 SNEGSKA (reference sequence). V lost 1 base to trimming and J lost 1 base, with 12 bases between them. This clonotype was obtained from a female donor with breast cancer. The source material was tumor-infiltrating naive CD4+ T cells sorted from the breast tumor. Specified subset: naive CD4+ T cells, CD4+CD45RA+CD25-. The rearrangement links TRBV20-1 to TRBJ2-3; the D gene is possibly TRBD2 (5 bases). CDR3 in DNA: TGCAGTGCTAGAGTTTCGGGGTTTGGCACAGATACGCAGTATTTT. This translates into CSARVSGFGTDTQYF.